This entry features one T cell receptor beta chain sequence. Its antigen has not been determined. It has no much larger one-base neighbor in the sample; base qualities were not kept. Donors were healthy HIV-negative adults with no recently reported acute infections or vaccinations. Every donor was a Caucasian adult residing in Nashville, Tennessee, USA. Magnetic negative selection was used to enrich CD4+ T cells, after which naive cells were positively selected on CD45RA and the negative fraction became the memory subset. After blood collection by leukapheresis, PBMCs were isolated using Ficoll-Histopaque density gradient centrifugation and then cryopreserved in the vapor phase of liquid nitrogen. Analytical flow cytometry was used to check the purity and quantity of every magnetically sorted T cell population. Each sorted fraction had its genomic DNA isolated and then quantified by UV absorbance on a Nanodrop 2000c.

These data are taken from a study of shared clonotypes between healthy human individuals (dated by TCRdb to the early 2020s). Concerning the study at large: The cohort included a few men and a couple of women between 18 and 49 years of age. For each donor, three plates each were used for CD4 naive and CD4 memory, two plates were used for CD8 naive, and one plate was used for CD8 memory. To estimate repertoire size and how much clonotype sharing occurs between individuals, the study deeply sequenced the blood TCR repertoires of roughly 5 healthy adults. To increase sequencing depth and limit assay-specific biases, different laboratories used diverse techniques to prepare libraries and sequence TCR repertoires. Leukapheresis yielded between about 0.9 and 8.9 billion PBMCs per donor.

Beyond this particular receptor, the publication reports: When a few donors were compared, the shared fraction of clonotypes was about 5% for naive CD4, approximately 3.5% for naive CD8, more than 2% for memory CD4, and 0.3% to 0.5% for memory CD8. Sampling was restricted to blood, and TCR repertoires in tissues likely differ from the TCR repertoires found in blood. Larger estimated clonotype richness was generally found for naive subsets than for memory subsets. The small number of donors limited the genetic and exposure-history diversity represented. Compared with non-shared clonotypes, clonotypes shared by all four sorted-subset donors had higher generation probabilities. Incomplete sequencing was indicated by rarefaction of sorted-subset datasets, despite the large sequencing depth. Based on pairwise subsampling, the degree of clonotype sharing among donors was expected to be affected by sequencing depth.

The germline V gene sets CDR1 to KGHSH and CDR2 to LQKENI. From the cysteine through the phenylalanine, the CDR3 covers 16 amino acids. Solely the CDR3 DNA is kept, with 48 bases framed from the first base. At the junction V is shortened by 2 bases and J by 2 bases; bases outside the gene matches: 7. TCR CDR3 regions were amplified from genomic DNA by multiplex PCR using the deep immunoSEQ assay. Genomic DNA extracted from each cell subset was distributed evenly over all wells of several immunoSEQ 96-well plates, and each plate served as one replicate. For sorted subsets, about 200 ng genomic DNA, equal to about 30,000 T cell genomes, was loaded into each replicate PCR. The purified libraries were quantified using a Qubit 3.0 fluorometer, sized with a Bioanalyzer 2100, and then quantified again using the KAPA Library Quantification kit. A separate single-read 150-cycle Illumina NextSeq 550 flow cell was used to sequence each immunoSEQ 96-well plate. Per the authors' processing: Because the immunoSEQ output included only junctional sequences and no quality scores, the filtering could not be the same as the filtering used for full-length reads. Sequences were annotated with PyIR, a Python wrapper for IgBLAST v1.9, using IMGT germline references to assign V/J genes and CDR3. Any read was removed if the V/J assignment was weak (E-value above 1e-6), the CDR3 was missing, or the read contained stop codons, out-of-frame junctions, or ambiguous translated residues. V3J clonotypes were defined as sequences sharing the same inferred V gene, J gene, and CDR3 amino acid sequence. Percentage overlap between repertoires was calculated by dividing the number of shared unique clonotypes by the size of the smaller repertoire. Three approaches were used to assess repertoire richness: RTK rarefaction, the Chao1 estimator, and Recon v2.1 estimates of unobserved clonotypes. Generation probabilities for all TCRbeta clonotypes obtained by the gDNA method from several donors were computed using OLGA. This is the immuneACCESS table as TCRdb keeps it, with only in-frame sequences that have V and J called. A part of the clones is gone; compared with another copy, unresolved V genes explain less than half, and the rest is unexplained. That table supplies the V and J calls and clone size; D and trimming were determined from the DNA. The sample includes 1,100,000 or so clones, with approximately 80% observed a single time. Jointly, the top ten make up approximately 0.5% of the sample.

This chain is built from TRBV18 and TRBJ2-5, with TRBD1 identical over 8 junction bases. The TCR originated in a man between 18 and 29 years old in good health. Some clones in this sample may be carry-over from other donors' samples. The sequencing input was memory CD4+ T cells from PBMCs. The meaning of the sample's cell subset or site label: CD45RA-negative fraction. At the DNA level, the sequence is TGTGCCAGCTCACCAGGACAGGGAATACTACAAGAGACCCAGTACTTC. It translates as CASSPGQGILQETQYF.